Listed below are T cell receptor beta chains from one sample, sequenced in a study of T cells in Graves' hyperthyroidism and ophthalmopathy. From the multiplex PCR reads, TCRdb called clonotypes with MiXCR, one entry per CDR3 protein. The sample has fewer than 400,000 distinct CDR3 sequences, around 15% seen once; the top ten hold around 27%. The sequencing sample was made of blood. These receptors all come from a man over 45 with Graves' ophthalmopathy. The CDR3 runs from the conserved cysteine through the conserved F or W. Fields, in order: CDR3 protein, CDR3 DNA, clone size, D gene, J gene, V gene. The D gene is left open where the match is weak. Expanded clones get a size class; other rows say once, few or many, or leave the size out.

CDR3 protein: CASSFGASSYEQYF
CDR3 DNA: TGCGCCAGCAGCTTCGGGGCGAGCTCCTACGAGCAGTACTTC
clone size: many
D gene: NA
J gene: TRBJ2-7
V gene: TRBV5-1

CDR3 protein: CASRGVYEQYF
CDR3 DNA: TGTGCCAGCAGAGGAGTATACGAGCAGTACTTC
clone size: many
D gene: NA
J gene: TRBJ2-7
V gene: TRBV6-1

CDR3 protein: CASRGTGDPNSYEQYF
CDR3 DNA: TGTGCCAGTAGGGGGACAGGGGACCCGAATTCCTACGAGCAGTACTTC
clone size: few
D gene: TRBD1
J gene: TRBJ2-7
V gene: TRBV19

CDR3 protein: CASSQDLNGGNTIYF
CDR3 DNA: TGTGCCAGCAGCCAAGATCTCAACGGAGGAAACACCATATATTTT
clone size: NA
D gene: NA
J gene: TRBJ1-3
V gene: TRBV3-1

CDR3 protein: CASSPPGIWNSPLHF
CDR3 DNA: TGTGCCAGCAGCCCCCCAGGGATTTGGAATTCACCCCTCCACTTT
clone size: NA
D gene: NA
J gene: TRBJ1-6
V gene: TRBV7-9

CDR3 protein: CASSPHPLAYNEQFF
CDR3 DNA: TGTGCCAGCAGCCCCCACCCCCTAGCCTACAATGAGCAGTTCTTC
clone size: many
D gene: NA
J gene: TRBJ2-1
V gene: TRBV7-2

CDR3 protein: CSASGRGSGNEQFF
CDR3 DNA: TGCAGTGCTAGTGGGCGGGGTTCGGGGAATGAGCAGTTCTTC
clone size: NA
D gene: NA
J gene: TRBJ2-1
V gene: TRBV20-1

CDR3 protein: CASTFRTGNTGELFF
CDR3 DNA: TGTGCCAGTACTTTCCGGACAGGGAACACCGGGGAGCTGTTTTTT
clone size: many
D gene: TRBD1
J gene: TRBJ2-2
V gene: TRBV19

CDR3 protein: CATSTRTGGEQYF
CDR3 DNA: TGTGCCACCAGCACCCGGACAGGGGGCGAGCAGTACTTC
clone size: NA
D gene: TRBD1
J gene: TRBJ2-7
V gene: TRBV15

CDR3 protein: CSARVGGSLAKNIQYF
CDR3 DNA: TGCAGTGCTAGAGTCGGGGGCTCGCTAGCCAAAAACATTCAGTACTTC
clone size: many
D gene: NA
J gene: TRBJ2-4
V gene: TRBV20-1

CDR3 protein: CATSVDREGTDTQYF
CDR3 DNA: TGTGCCACCAGTGTCGACAGGGAAGGCACAGATACGCAGTATTTT
clone size: NA
D gene: TRBD1
J gene: TRBJ2-3
V gene: TRBV24-1

CDR3 protein: CASSQDDRGWETQYF
CDR3 DNA: TGTGCCAGCAGCCAAGATGATAGGGGTTGGGAGACCCAGTACTTC
clone size: few
D gene: NA
J gene: TRBJ2-5
V gene: TRBV3-1

CDR3 protein: CASSGRHYGYTF
CDR3 DNA: TGTGCCAGTTCAGGCAGGCACTATGGCTACACCTTC
clone size: few
D gene: NA
J gene: TRBJ1-2
V gene: TRBV19

CDR3 protein: CASSLGGPSYGYAF
CDR3 DNA: TGTGCCAGCAGTTTGGGGGGCCCCTCCTATGGCTACGCCTTC
clone size: NA
D gene: NA
J gene: TRBJ1-2
V gene: TRBV28

CDR3 protein: CASSSRTSGSYEQYF
CDR3 DNA: TGCGCCAGCAGCTCCCGGACTAGCGGGTCTTACGAGCAGTACTTC
clone size: many
D gene: TRBD2
J gene: TRBJ2-7
V gene: TRBV5-1

CDR3 protein: CSVLTYDRQDPYNEQFF
CDR3 DNA: TGCAGCGTCCTAACTTATGATAGACAGGACCCCTACAATGAGCAGTTCTTC
clone size: once
D gene: NA
J gene: TRBJ2-1
V gene: TRBV29-1

CDR3 protein: CASQGRDRLNTEAFF
CDR3 DNA: TGTGCCAGTCAAGGGAGAGACAGACTGAACACTGAAGCTTTCTTT
clone size: few
D gene: NA
J gene: TRBJ1-1
V gene: TRBV19